This passage covers 24 T cell receptor beta chains from one sample sequenced in a study of T cell repertoires and HLA-DP antigens. For these receptors, no antigen is known. Profiling relied on immunoSEQ multiplex PCR, and the TCRdb table lists in-frame clones only, not all of them. The sample records about 110,000 clones, 92% being singletons. The sample consisted of CD4+ T cells from PBMCs. These receptors were taken from a woman aged 18-30 years in good health and CMV-seronegative.

The chain is built from TRBV2 and TRBJ2-3, with D possibly TRBD2 on 6 matching bases. Germline V gene data show CDR1 as SNHLY and CDR2 as FYNNEI. With 9 bases removed from V and 14 bases from J, the gap between germline ends came to 21 bases. The CDR3 sequence is 12 residues long. The CDR3: CASDISGADRYF. As DNA, the CDR3 is TGTGCCAGTGACATTAGCGGCGCCGATCGGTATTTT. The whole variable domain, filled in from reference TRBV2 and TRBJ2-3, reads EPEVTQTPSHQVTQMGQEVILRCVPISNHLYFYWYRQILGQKVEFLVSFYNNEISEKSEIFDDQFSVERPDGSNFTLKIRSTKLEDSAMYFCASDISGADRYFGPGTRLTVL.

The chain carries TRBV7-2 and TRBJ2-4, with D tentatively TRBD1 or TRBD2 (5 bases each). The germline CDR1 and CDR2 sequences are SGHTA and FQGNSA. CDR3 length equals 14 residues. V lost 1 base, J lost 11 bases, and 15 bases lay in between. CDR3 bases: TGTGCCAGCAGCTTAGTTGAAGGGAGACAGCTTCAGTACTTC. It specifies CASSLVEGRQLQYF. Filled out from reference TRBV7-2 and TRBJ2-4, the complete variable domain reads GAGVSQSPSNKVTEKGKDVELRCDPISGHTALYWYRQSLGQGLEFLIYFQGNSAPDKSGLPSDRFSAERTGGSVSTLTIQRTQQEDSAVYLCASSLVEGRQLQYFGAGTRLSVL.

The V gene is TRBV7-2, the J gene TRBJ1-3; TRBD1 is a possible D gene (5 bases). Per the germline V gene, CDR1 is SGHTA and CDR2 is FQGNSA. The length of the CDR3 is 15 residues. V lost 3 bases to trimming and J lost 2 bases, with 11 bases between them. The CDR3 region is CASSFRRGTGNTIYF. The DNA for the CDR3 is TGTGCCAGCAGCTTTCGTCGGGGGACTGGAAACACCATATATTTT. Combining the CDR3 with reference TRBV7-2 and TRBJ1-3 gives the whole variable domain GAGVSQSPSNKVTEKGKDVELRCDPISGHTALYWYRQSLGQGLEFLIYFQGNSAPDKSGLPSDRFSAERTGGSVSTLTIQRTQQEDSAVYLCASSFRRGTGNTIYFGEGSWLTVV.

The chain uses TRBV5-1 and TRBJ2-7; 11 bases align to TRBD1. There are 15 residues in the CDR3. V shed 3 bases, J shed 0 bases, and the junction held 2 bases outside the gene matches. Germline V gene sequence: CDR1 SGHRS, CDR2 YFSETQ. In nucleotides, the CDR3 is TGCGCCAGCAGCTCCGGGACAGGGGGCTCCTACGAGCAGTACTTC. It is translated as CASSSGTGGSYEQYF.

This clone was counted once. The rearrangement joins TRBV28 to TRBJ1-2; 10 positions match TRBD1. The CDR3 extends over 15 amino acids. Germline trimming cut 6 bases from V and 3 bases from J; bases unmatched to any gene: 7. Germline-derived CDR1 and CDR2 are MDHEN and SYDVKM. This chain's CDR3 is CASRYTGTGDYGYTF. The DNA of the CDR3 is TGTGCCAGCAGATATACCGGGACAGGGGACTATGGCTACACCTTC.

V gene TRBV6-5 combines with J gene TRBJ1-6, with D unresolved. There are 16 residues in the CDR3. Trimming took off 0 bases at V and 6 bases at J, with 12 bases between the two ends. Germline V gene data show CDR1 as MNHEY and CDR2 as SVGAGI. For the CDR3, the DNA is TGTGCCAGCAGTTACTCGGCAGCCCTGGGTAATTCACCCCTCCACTTT. Residues: CASSYSAALGNSPLHF.

This chain links TRBV14 with TRBJ2-1; D not resolved. The CDR3 loop spans 15 amino acids. Deletions cut 2 bases from V and 5 bases from J, with 13 bases between. Germline V lookup: CDR1 SGHDN, CDR2 FVKESK. The CDR3 DNA reads TGTGCCAGCAGCCAATCAGGCTACGTGGACAATGAGCAGTTCTTC. It is translated as CASSQSGYVDNEQFF. The complete variable domain, with remaining parts taken from reference TRBV14 and TRBJ2-1, reads EAGVTQFPSHSVIEKGQTVTLRCDPISGHDNLYWYRRVMGKEIKFLLHFVKESKQDESGMPNNRFLAERTGGTYSTLKVQPAELEDSGVYFCASSQSGYVDNEQFFGPGTRLTVL.

This clone has a single count. This chain uses TRBV7-9 with TRBJ2-4; no reliable D call. The germline V gene has CDR1 SEHNR and CDR2 FQNEAQ (reference sequence). Trimming took 3 bases from V and 3 from J, leaving 9 bases between them. This CDR3 is 14 amino acids long. The CDR3 DNA sequence: TGTGCCAGCAGCTTGGTCAGAGTCAAAAACATTCAGTACTTC. Residues: CASSLVRVKNIQYF. Based on the CDR3 plus reference TRBV7-9 and TRBJ2-4, the full variable domain is DTGVSQNPRHKITKRGQNVTFRCDPISEHNRLYWYRQTLGQGPEFLTYFQNEAQLEKSRLLSDRFSAERPKGSFSTLEIQRTEQGDSAMYLCASSLVRVKNIQYFGAGTRLSVL.

The count of this clone is one. J is TRBJ2-3 and V is TRBV12-5; D is uncertain. CDR1 and CDR2 (germline): LGHNT, FRNRAP. V lost 3 bases and J 2 bases, leaving 9 bases between the germline ends. This CDR3 has 14 residues. The CDR3 sequence: CASGLGHTTDTQYF. The CDR3 DNA follows: TGTGCTAGTGGTTTAGGTCATACCACAGATACGCAGTATTTT.

The genes are TRBV23-1 and TRBJ2-3, with 11 nucleotides matching TRBD2. TRBV23-1 is marked as an open reading frame, function uncertain. V shed 6 bases, J shed 2 bases, and the junction held 1 base outside the gene matches. The CDR3 totals 14 residues. The CDR3 DNA reads as TGCGCCAGCAGGACTAGCGGGAACACAGATACGCAGTATTTT. Its protein product is CASRTSGNTDTQYF.

The gene calls are TRBV11-2 and TRBJ2-7; tentative D call: TRBD2 (5 bases). The CDR3 consists of 12 residues. Germline lookup yields CDR1 SGHAT and CDR2 FQNNGV. Trimming cost V 2 bases and J 7 bases, with 9 bases left between them. This chain's CDR3 is CASSLFSGEQYV. The CDR3 nucleotides read TGTGCCAGCAGCTTATTTTCGGGGGAGCAGTACGTC.

The chain employs TRBV9 and TRBJ2-2; 9 nucleotides match TRBD2. CDR1 SGDLS and CDR2 YYNGEE come from the germline V gene. After removal of 4 bases from V and 4 bases from J, the junction contained 14 bases not matched to a gene. This CDR3 has 18 amino acids. This chain's CDR3 is CASSSRREAGGLTGELFF. For the CDR3, the DNA is TGTGCCAGCAGCTCGAGACGTGAAGCGGGGGGACTCACCGGGGAGCTGTTTTTT.

The chain links TRBV19 to TRBJ1-2; D unresolved. Germline V lookup: CDR1 LNHDA, CDR2 SQIVND (reference sequence). Trimming cost V 0 bases and J 5 bases, with 7 bases left between them. CDR3 length: 13 residues. The CDR3 here is CASSIDPGYGYTF. The CDR3 DNA sequence: TGTGCCAGTAGTATAGATCCTGGGTATGGCTACACCTTC. Looking up the rest from reference TRBV19 and TRBJ1-2 gives the full variable domain: DGGITQSPKYLFRKEGQNVTLSCEQNLNHDAMYWYRQDPGQGLRLIYYSQIVNDFQKGDIAEGYSVSREKKESFPLTVTSAQKNPTAFYLCASSIDPGYGYTFGSGTRLTVV.

This clone was counted a single time. V is TRBV5-4 and J is TRBJ1-2, with D hard to call. CDR3 size: 14 residues. Deletions cut 2 bases from V and 2 bases from J, with 10 bases between. CDR1 SGHNT and CDR2 YYREEE come from the germline V gene (reference sequence). CDR3 sequence: CASSFRVANYGYTF. CDR3 sequence (DNA): TGTGCCAGCAGCTTTCGGGTAGCCAACTATGGCTACACCTTC. Variable domain in full (rest from reference TRBV5-4 and TRBJ1-2): ETGVTQSPTHLIKTRGQQVTLRCSSQSGHNTVSWYQQALGQGPQFIFQYYREEENGRGNFPPRFSGLQFPNYSSELNVNALELDDSALYLCASSFRVANYGYTFGSGTRLTVV.

CDR3 in DNA: TGTGCCAGCACAGGGTCGGCAGGCCGGGGTGGCTACACCTTC. Translated, it gives CASTGSAGRGGYTF. V is TRBV28 and J is TRBJ1-2; D is possibly TRBD1 (5 bases). CDR3 length: 14 amino acids. Trimming pared 7 bases from V and 7 bases from J, leaving 19 bases between. The germline gives CDR1 MDHEN, CDR2 SYDVKM.

The chain carries TRBV5-6 and TRBJ1-5; no firm D call. Germline assignment: CDR1 SGHDT and CDR2 YYEEEE. Trimming left V 0 bases short and J 9 bases short, with 13 bases between. This CDR3 is built from 14 residues. In DNA, the CDR3 is TGTGCCAGCAGCTTGGTAGGCGGAACCGGGCCCCAGCATTTT. This translates into CASSLVGGTGPQHF.

CDR3 nucleotides: TGTGCCAGCAGCGAAGGGAGAGGAACTAATGAAAAACTGTTTTTT. The encoded protein is CASSEGRGTNEKLFF. V usage is TRBV11-1 and J usage is TRBJ1-4, with D uncertain. This CDR3 has 15 amino acids. The V end was cut by 5 bases, the J end by 1 base, with 11 bases between. CDR1 and CDR2 from the germline V gene are SGHAT and FQDESV (reference sequence).

The CDR3 loop reads CASGLVPKTANYGYTF. The CDR3 DNA reads as TGTGCTAGTGGTTTGGTACCGAAGACAGCTAACTATGGCTACACCTTC. This chain joins TRBV12-5 and TRBJ1-2; D is perhaps TRBD1 (5 bases). The CDR3 runs to 16 residues. Between the trimmed V and J ends, which lost 0 bases and 0 bases, there was a span of 11 bases. CDR1 LGHNT and CDR2 FRNRAP come from the germline V gene.

This CDR3 is CASSLDLKGAFTEAFF. CDR3 coding DNA: TGTGCCAGCAGCTTAGATCTCAAGGGGGCGTTTACTGAAGCTTTCTTT. The chain is built from TRBV11-1 and TRBJ1-1, with TRBD1 identical over 7 bases. Germline V gives CDR1 SGHAT, CDR2 FQDESV (reference sequence). V lost 1 base, J lost 5 bases, and 10 bases stayed unmatched. There are 16 residues in the CDR3.

The CDR3 region is CASSSGTGVGETQYF. The CDR3 DNA sequence: TGTGCCAGCAGCTCCGGGACAGGGGTCGGGGAGACCCAGTACTTC. The V and J genes are TRBV5-4 and TRBJ2-5, with 10 bases fitting TRBD1. CDR1 and CDR2 from the germline V gene are SGHNT and YYREEE (reference sequence). With V trimmed by 3 bases and J by 5 bases, 7 bases remained unmatched. This CDR3 has 15 residues.

The chain has TRBV2 and TRBJ2-1; TRBD2 aligns across 14 bases. The CDR3 is made up of 15 amino acids. V gave up 5 bases and J gave up 7 bases; unmatched junction bases: 4. Germline CDR1 and CDR2: SNHLY and FYNNEI. The CDR3 DNA is TGTGCCAGCAGTAGACTAGCGGGGGGGGCAAATGAGCAGTTCTTC. It codes for CASSRLAGGANEQFF.

The CDR3 loop reads CASSLGAEGFPYEQYF. The DNA of the CDR3 is TGCGCCAGCAGCCTTGGGGCGGAAGGGTTTCCCTACGAGCAGTACTTC. This sequence joins TRBV5-1 and TRBJ2-7; D possibly corresponds to TRBD1 (5 bases). Germline CDR1 is SGHRS and CDR2 is YFSETQ. The CDR3 runs 16 residues. V was shortened by 4 bases and J by 2 bases, with 19 bases between the two germline ends.

V usage is TRBV10-1 and J usage is TRBJ2-3; 11 bases map to TRBD1. The germline V gene has CDR1 WNHNN and CDR2 SYGVQD (reference sequence). The J segment lost 3 bases and the V segment lost 8 bases, leaving 10 bases of the junction unmatched. This CDR3 has 16 amino acids. Here the CDR3 DNA reads TGCGCCAGCTGTGGGCGGGACAGGGGGGGAACAGATACGCAGTATTTT. It specifies CASCGRDRGGTDTQYF.

The rearrangement uses TRBV7-3 and TRBJ2-3; 7 positions match TRBD2. Losses at the gene ends were 2 bases for V and 1 base for J; bases not matched to a gene: 6. This CDR3 is built from 16 residues. The germline CDR1 and CDR2 sequences are SGHTA and FQGTGA. CDR3 coding DNA: TGTGCCAGCAGCTTACTGCGGGAGCCGCGCACAGATACGCAGTATTTT. Amino acid sequence: CASSLLREPRTDTQYF. The whole variable domain, filled in from reference TRBV7-3 and TRBJ2-3, reads GAGVSQTPSNKVTEKGKYVELRCDPISGHTALYWYRQSLGQGPEFLIYFQGTGAADDSGLPNDRFFAVRPEGSVSTLKIQRTERGDSAVYLCASSLLREPRTDTQYFGPGTRLTVL.